This entry features one TCR beta chain sequence. These data are taken from a study of sequential checkpoint blockade in melanoma. Study at large: Patients were randomized 1:1 to nivolumab-then-ipilimumab or ipilimumab-then-nivolumab first-line.

Treatment of the sample: randomized to nivolumab then ipilimumab (arm A) or the reverse (arm B). None of the patients previously received DNA-damaging chemotherapy. Live CD3+CD8+ CD19− CD56− cells were sorted from PBMCs. From germline, CDR1 is MRHNA and CDR2 SNTAGT. V shed 8 bases and J 7 bases; nucleotides not matched to a gene: 8. The CDR3 contains 13 residues. The assay was immunoSEQ multiplex PCR, and TCRdb's table has in-frame clones only and misses some. The sample records more than 20,000 clones, around 80% being singletons. This sequence was found in a human donor with melanoma. The sequencing here drew on CD8+ T cells sorted from blood (inferred from file names), taken from a patient given nivolumab and ipilimumab in sequence. This sequence joins TRBV6-4 and TRBJ1-1; 9 bases match TRBD1. In nucleotides, the CDR3 is TGTGCCAGCGCGAGGACAGGGGAAGGTGAAGCTTTCTTT. This gives the protein CASARTGEGEAFF.